One sample yielded the 5 T cell receptor beta chains listed below, sequenced in a study of T cells in Graves' hyperthyroidism and ophthalmopathy. What was amplified from RNA transcripts were TCR beta CDR3 regions. In the first-round RT-PCR of the TCR CDR3, the HTBI primer set was used. TCRdb re-called the multiplex PCR reads with MiXCR, one entry per CDR3 protein. The sample holds hundreds of thousands of distinct CDR3 sequences, 20% seen once. The sample comprised blood. Receptor source: a man between 35 and 55 years old with Graves' ophthalmopathy.

The rearrangement uses TRBV5-1 and TRBJ2-5; 7 bases match TRBD1. This CDR3 contains 15 residues. J lost 5 bases, V lost 0 bases, and 7 bases had no gene match. CDR1 and CDR2 (germline): SGHRS, YFSETQ. DNA for the CDR3: TGCGCCAGCAGCTTGGAGTTGCAGGGGGTGGAGACCCAGTACTTC. As protein: CASSLELQGVETQYF.

V gene TRBV10-3 combines with J gene TRBJ2-7; the match to TRBD1 covers 8 bases. Trimming took 0 bases from V and 1 from J; bases not matched to a gene: 5. The length of the CDR3 is 16 residues. Germline V gene lookup returns CDR1 ENHRY and CDR2 SYGVKD. Here the CDR3 reads CAISESSGGRSYEQYF. In nucleotides, the CDR3 is TGTGCCATCAGTGAGTCCTCAGGGGGCCGTTCCTACGAGCAGTACTTC.

CDR3 region: CASSPRTSGRNLREQFF. The CDR3 bases are TGTGCCAGCTCACCTCGGACTAGCGGGAGAAACCTAAGAGAGCAGTTCTTC. This chain uses TRBV18 with TRBJ2-1, with 13 positions matching TRBD2. Germline assignment: CDR1 KGHSH and CDR2 LQKENI. The CDR3 runs to 17 residues. V was clipped by 3 bases and J by 10 bases; unmatched bases: 12.

This clonotype came up many times. The J gene is TRBJ1-4, the V gene TRBV3-1; D is perhaps TRBD1 (5 bases). The germline gives CDR1 LGHDT, CDR2 YNNKEL (reference sequence). CDR3 length equals 15 residues. Trimming cost V 6 bases and J 0 bases, with 11 bases left between them. This CDR3 reads CASRGTAATNEKLFF. CDR3 nucleotide sequence: TGTGCCAGCAGGGGGACGGCAGCAACTAATGAAAAACTGTTTTTT.

V and J are TRBV6-9 and TRBJ1-5, with D possibly TRBD1 on 5 matching bases. From germline, CDR1 is MNHGY and CDR2 SVAAGI. Trimming cost V 3 bases and J 5 bases, with 14 bases left between them. The CDR3 loop spans 15 amino acids. This chain's CDR3 is CASSYGRVGDQPQHF. In nucleotides, the CDR3 is TGTGCCAGCAGTTACGGCAGGGTTGGGGATCAGCCCCAGCATTTT.